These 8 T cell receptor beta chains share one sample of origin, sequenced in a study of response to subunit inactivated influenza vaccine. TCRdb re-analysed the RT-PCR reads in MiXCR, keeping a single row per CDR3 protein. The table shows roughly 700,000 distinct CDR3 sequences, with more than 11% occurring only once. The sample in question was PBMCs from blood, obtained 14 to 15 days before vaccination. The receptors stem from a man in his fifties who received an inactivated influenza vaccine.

In nucleotides, the CDR3 is TGTGCCAGCAGTTTATCTGCCTCTAATTCACCCCTCCACTTT. This codes for CASSLSASNSPLHF. This chain joins TRBV27 and TRBJ1-6; D gene uncertain. V lost 0 bases, J lost 6 bases, and 6 bases lay in between. CDR1 MNHEY and CDR2 SMNVEV come from the germline V gene (reference sequence). This CDR3 is built from 14 residues.

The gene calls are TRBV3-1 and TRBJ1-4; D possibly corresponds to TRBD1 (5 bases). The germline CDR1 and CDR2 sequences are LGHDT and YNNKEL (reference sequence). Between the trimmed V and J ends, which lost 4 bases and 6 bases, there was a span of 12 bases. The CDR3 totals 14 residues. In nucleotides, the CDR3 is TGTGCCAGCAGCCTCGGGGGGACGTATGAAAAACTGTTTTTT. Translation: CASSLGGTYEKLFF.

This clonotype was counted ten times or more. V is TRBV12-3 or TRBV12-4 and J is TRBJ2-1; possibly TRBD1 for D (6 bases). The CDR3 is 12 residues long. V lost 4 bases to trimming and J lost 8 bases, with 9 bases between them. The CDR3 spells CASSWTEDEQFF. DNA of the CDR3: TGTGCCAGCAGTTGGACAGAGGATGAGCAGTTCTTC.

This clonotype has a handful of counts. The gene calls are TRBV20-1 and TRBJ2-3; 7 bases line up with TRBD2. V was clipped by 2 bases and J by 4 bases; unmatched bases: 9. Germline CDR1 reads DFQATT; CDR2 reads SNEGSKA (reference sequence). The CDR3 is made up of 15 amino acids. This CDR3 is CSARPLARRPDTQYF. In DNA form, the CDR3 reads TGCAGTGCTAGACCACTAGCGCGGCGTCCAGATACGCAGTATTTT.

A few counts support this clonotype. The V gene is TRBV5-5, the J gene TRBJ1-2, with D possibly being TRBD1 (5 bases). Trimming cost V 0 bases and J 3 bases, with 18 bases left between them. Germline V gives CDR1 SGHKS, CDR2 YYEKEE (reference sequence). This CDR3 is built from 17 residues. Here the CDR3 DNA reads TGTGCCAGCAGCTTGGCCATGGAGAGCTTCAGGGACTATGGCTACACCTTC. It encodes CASSLAMESFRDYGYTF.

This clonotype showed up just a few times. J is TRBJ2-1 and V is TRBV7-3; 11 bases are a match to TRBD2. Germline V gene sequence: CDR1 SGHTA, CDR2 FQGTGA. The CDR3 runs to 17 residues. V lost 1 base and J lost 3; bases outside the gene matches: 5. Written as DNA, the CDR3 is TGTGCCAGCAGCTTAATGGCCGGGACTAGCGGCTACAATGAGCAGTTCTTC. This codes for CASSLMAGTSGYNEQFF.

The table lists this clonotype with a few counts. DNA of the CDR3: TGCAGTGCTAGCGTCGGACAGGCCAAAAACATTCAGTACTTC. This gives the protein CSASVGQAKNIQYF. This chain links TRBV20-1 with TRBJ2-4, with D possibly matching TRBD1 (6 bases). Germline V gene sequence: CDR1 DFQATT, CDR2 SNEGSKA (reference sequence). V was pared by 3 bases and J by 1 base, with 10 bases between. CDR3 length: 14 amino acids.

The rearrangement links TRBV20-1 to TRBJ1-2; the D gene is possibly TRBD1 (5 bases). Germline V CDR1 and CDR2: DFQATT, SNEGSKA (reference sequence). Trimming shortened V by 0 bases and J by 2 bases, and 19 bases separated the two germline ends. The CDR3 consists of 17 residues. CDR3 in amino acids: CSARDHRISSYNYGYTF. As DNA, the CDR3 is TGCAGTGCTAGAGACCACAGGATTTCCTCCTACAACTATGGCTACACCTTC.